These T cell receptor beta chains were read from a single sample in a study of cytomegalovirus exposure and HLA in healthy donors. Sequencing was performed with immunoSEQ multiplex PCR; in TCRdb, only in-frame clones are kept and a portion is missing. Of around 170,000 clones in the sample, around 85% were seen once. Sequenced input: PBMCs. These receptors came from a man aged 50-59 years in good health and CMV-seronegative. CDR3s include the opening cysteine and the closing phenylalanine or tryptophan. D genes are given only for firm matches. Part of the rows lack a size; the others show once, few, many or a class for expanded clones.

v_call	d_call	j_call	clone_size	cdr3_aa	cdr3_nt
TRBV29-1	NA	TRBJ2-5	few	CSVGTTWETQYF	TGCAGCGTTGGGACAACTTGGGAGACCCAGTACTTC
TRBV4-3	NA	TRBJ1-5	NA	CASSQDLRGPPQHF	TGCGCCAGCAGCCAAGATTTAAGAGGGCCGCCCCAGCATTTT
TRBV9	NA	TRBJ2-5	NA	CASSPPAGEQYF	TGTGCCAGCAGCCCCCCCGCTGGGGAGCAGTACTTC
TRBV19	NA	TRBJ1-1	NA	CASSIGQFLGETEAFF	TGTGCCAGTAGTATAGGTCAATTTTTGGGAGAAACTGAAGCTTTCTTT
TRBV5-1	NA	TRBJ2-5	NA	CASRKTPNAETQYF	TGCGCCAGCAGAAAGACACCCAACGCAGAGACCCAGTACTTC
TRBV7-8	TRBD1	TRBJ1-5	NA	CASSLEGANQPQHF	TGTGCCAGCAGCTTGGAGGGGGCCAATCAGCCCCAGCATTTT
TRBV7-2	NA	TRBJ2-7	NA	CASSLAGGKSYEQYF	TGTGCCAGCAGCTTAGCCGGAGGGAAATCCTACGAGCAGTACTTC
TRBV5-1	NA	TRBJ2-5	NA	CASSWGLSQETQYF	TGCGCCAGCAGCTGGGGCCTATCCCAAGAGACCCAGTACTTC
TRBV7-7	NA	TRBJ2-1	NA	CASSLVQGMRNEQFF	TGTGCTAGCAGCTTAGTACAGGGTATGCGTAATGAGCAGTTCTTC
TRBV18	NA	TRBJ1-5	once	CASSPTVAGNQPQHF	TGTGCCAGCTCACCCACCGTAGCAGGCAATCAGCCCCAGCATTTT
TRBV18	NA	TRBJ1-5	NA	CASSAGLINQPQHF	TGTGCCAGCTCTGCCGGACTGATCAATCAGCCCCAGCATTTT
TRBV29-1	TRBD2	TRBJ2-3	NA	CSDSNTSGGRDTQYF	TGCAGCGACTCCAACACTAGCGGGGGGCGAGATACGCAGTATTTT
TRBV7-2	TRBD2	TRBJ2-3	NA	CATAQVAGGLTDTQYF	TGTGCCACCGCCCAGGTAGCGGGGGGACTCACAGATACGCAGTATTTT
TRBV7-2	NA	TRBJ2-3	NA	CASSPPITDTQYF	TGTGCCAGCAGTCCCCCCATCACAGATACGCAGTATTTT
TRBV2	TRBD1	TRBJ1-1	once	CARGTPGQESLNTEAFF	TGTGCCAGGGGGACTCCGGGACAGGAGAGCTTGAACACTGAAGCTTTCTTT
TRBV15	NA	TRBJ1-2	once	CATSRDRGNNYGYTF	TGTGCCACCAGCAGAGATCGCGGCAACAACTATGGCTACACCTTC